A single sample gave rise to the 10 T cell receptor beta chains below, sequenced in a study of T cell repertoires in cytomegalovirus infection. TCRdb independently ran MiXCR on the reads; one entry per CDR3 protein. The data contain approximately 76,000 distinct CDR3 sequences, roughly 3.5% of them singletons. The sample comprised PBMCs. These receptors all come from a human donor in good health (CMV status not recorded). Some clones in this sample may be carry-over from other donors' samples.

At least ten counts were recorded for this clonotype. The gene calls are TRBV29-1 and TRBJ1-1; D gene unclear. The CDR3 contains 14 residues. Trimming cost V 5 bases and J 3 bases, with 16 bases left between them. CDR1 is SQVTM, CDR2 ANQGSEA, per germline. The CDR3 bases are TGCAGCGTTTCACGCGGTGGCCCACACACTGAAGCTTTCTTT. This gives the protein CSVSRGGPHTEAFF.

This clonotype appeared many times. The rearrangement links TRBV5-1 to TRBJ1-4; 9 bases agree with TRBD1. Per germline, CDR1 SGHRS and CDR2 YFSETQ. The CDR3 loop spans 14 amino acids. Trimming removed 4 bases from V and 8 bases from J; junction bases left unmatched: 6. The CDR3 loop is CASSTGQGTEKLFF. DNA of the CDR3: TGCGCCAGCAGCACCGGACAGGGGACCGAAAAACTGTTTTTT.

This clonotype was picked up many times. The V call is TRBV11-3, the J call TRBJ1-2; D not certain. This CDR3 is built from 13 residues. Deletions cut 1 base from V and 7 bases from J, with 10 bases between. Germline V gene data show CDR1 as SGHNT and CDR2 as YENEEA. The CDR3 DNA reads as TGTGCCAGCAGCTTAGGCAGTCGATGTGGCTACACCTTC. It encodes CASSLGSRCGYTF.

This clonotype has ten or more counts. The V and J genes are TRBV7-2 and TRBJ1-4; 8 positions match TRBD1. Per germline, CDR1 SGHTA and CDR2 FQGNSA. CDR3 length: 13 residues. Trimming at V came to 5 bases and at J to 13 bases, leaving 9 bases not matched to a gene. CDR3 sequence reads: CASSAGQGQRLFF. CDR3 DNA: TGTGCCAGCAGCGCAGGACAGGGTCAAAGACTGTTTTTT.

This clonotype occurred many times. The V gene is TRBV7-2, the J gene TRBJ2-1, with no clear D. Trimming took 5 bases from V and 2 from J, leaving 16 bases between them. CDR1 and CDR2 from the germline V gene are SGHTA and FQGNSA. CDR3 length: 16 residues. The CDR3 nucleotides read TGTGCCAGCAGCCCCAGGCGGAGCAGCACCTACAATGAGCAGTTCTTC. Protein sequence: CASSPRRSSTYNEQFF. Drawing the rest from reference TRBV7-2 and TRBJ2-1, the complete variable domain is GAGVSQSPSNKVTEKGKDVELRCDPISGHTALYWYRQSLGQGLEFLIYFQGNSAPDKSGLPSDRFSAERTGGSVSTLTIQRTQQEDSAVYLCASSPRRSSTYNEQFFGPGTRLTVL.

This clonotype was recorded many times. V gene TRBV18 combines with J gene TRBJ2-5; D uncertain. The CDR3 contains 13 residues. Germline assignment: CDR1 KGHSH and CDR2 LQKENI. V lost 3 bases and J 1 base, leaving 6 bases between the germline ends. Here the CDR3 reads CASSPVGQETQYF. The CDR3 DNA sequence: TGTGCCAGCTCACCGGTCGGCCAAGAGACCCAGTACTTC.

This clonotype was recorded at least ten times. The chain couples TRBV7-6 to TRBJ2-1; 10 bases are shared with TRBD1. CDR3 length equals 17 residues. Germline loops: CDR1 SGHVS, CDR2 FNYEAQ. V was clipped by 1 base and J by 4 bases; unmatched bases: 7. The CDR3 region is CASSLDPGQGRYNEQFF. Here the CDR3 DNA reads TGTGCCAGCAGCTTAGACCCGGGACAGGGGCGGTACAATGAGCAGTTCTTC. The full variable domain, its missing parts supplied by reference TRBV7-6 and TRBJ2-1, is GAGVSQSPRYKVTKRGQDVALRCDPISGHVSLYWYRQALGQGPEFLTYFNYEAQQDKSGLPNDRFSAERPEGSISTLTIQRTEQRDSAMYRCASSLDPGQGRYNEQFFGPGTRLTVL.

This clonotype has ten or more counts. The chain has TRBV20-1 and TRBJ1-6; 7 bases are a match to TRBD1. Germline values: CDR1 DFQATT, CDR2 SNEGSKA (reference sequence). The junction had 11 bases not matched to a gene; V was cut back by 5 bases and J by 7 bases. This CDR3 has 15 amino acids. DNA of the CDR3: TGCAGTGCTTCGAGGGGGCTACCGACGAATTCACCCCTCCACTTT. This sequence encodes CSASRGLPTNSPLHF.

This clonotype was detected ten times or more. The chain has TRBV12-3 or TRBV12-4 and TRBJ2-7, with 9 bases matching TRBD2. The CDR3 runs 14 residues. Losses at the gene ends were 7 bases for V and 3 bases for J; bases not matched to a gene: 7. This chain's CDR3 is CASTTGGGVYEQYF. CDR3 DNA sequence: TGTGCCAGCACCACCGGCGGGGGGGTCTACGAGCAGTACTTC.

At least ten counts were recorded for this clonotype. The rearrangement uses TRBV2 and TRBJ2-1; a weak D match, TRBD2 (5 bases). V gave up 10 bases and J gave up 0 bases, with 13 bases separating them. This CDR3 has 14 residues. Germline V gives CDR1 SNHLY, CDR2 FYNNEI. CDR3 in amino acids: CAISPGTSYNEQFF. The DNA for the CDR3 is TGTGCCATCTCCCCGGGAACCTCCTACAATGAGCAGTTCTTC.